This entry is about one T cell receptor beta chain. Germline is not matched at one junction end, which may reflect a read error. The template was RNA from unsorted bulk tissue. This CDR3 has 16 residues. Germline V gene sequence: CDR1 MGHRA, CDR2 YSYEKL. The data are from a study of tumor and adjacent non-tumor tissue in lung cancer. TCRbeta libraries were built with three rounds of nested PCR, modified from ARM-PCR. TCRdb used MiXCR to reprocess the multiplex PCR reads, holding one entry per CDR3 protein. Of 85,000 to 100,000 distinct CDR3 sequences in the sample, around 64% were seen once. This clonotype originated in a man between 60 and 75 years old with non-small cell lung cancer. The chain is built from TRBV4-1 and TRBJ1-1, with D perhaps matching TRBD1 (5 bases). Sequenced: lung tumor tissue. The CDR3 DNA sequence: TGCGCCAGCACCCAAGGTTGGGGGGAGGTGAACACTGAAGCTTTCTTT. It translates to CASTQGWGEVNTEAFF.